Shown below are 4 T cell receptor beta chains from a single sample sequenced in a study of vaccination effects on CD4 cells after COVID-19. These receptors lack a known antigen. Expansion with viral peptide pools was applied to antigen-specific CD4+ T cells by the ViraFEST assay prior to sequencing. Following 10 days of culture, CD4+ T cells were isolated. The infection with SARS-CoV-2 (confirmed by PCR) occurred in this person between March and December 2020. Method: immunoSEQ multiplex PCR; TCRdb's copy keeps in-frame clones and lacks some. The data contain some 38,000 clones, around 69% of them singletons. The sequencing used CD4+ T cells from PBMCs cultured with HCoV-NL63 spike peptides, collected before COVID-19 vaccination. These receptors all come from a human donor who had a prior SARS-CoV-2 infection.

The rearrangement links TRBV7-2 to TRBJ2-1; D is uncertain. Germline lookup yields CDR1 SGHTA and CDR2 FQGNSA. Trimming stripped 1 base from V and 5 bases from J, with 15 bases between. The CDR3 runs 16 residues. The CDR3 spells CASSLVSPFMDNEQFF. The CDR3 DNA is TGTGCCAGCAGCTTAGTTAGCCCTTTTATGGACAATGAGCAGTTCTTC.

V is TRBV5-6 and J is TRBJ1-2; 9 bases are shared with TRBD1. V shed 2 bases, J shed 6 bases, and the junction held 2 bases outside the gene matches. Germline lookup yields CDR1 SGHDT and CDR2 YYEEEE. The CDR3 loop spans 13 amino acids. The CDR3 DNA is TGTGCCAGCAGCTTACAGGGGGCTGATGGCTACACCTTC. This sequence encodes CASSLQGADGYTF.

The rearrangement uses TRBV18 and TRBJ2-1; either TRBD1 or TRBD2 may fit D (6 bases each). The V gene's germline CDR1 is KGHSH and CDR2 LQKENI. The CDR3 is made up of 17 amino acids. The V end was cut by 4 bases, the J end by 0 bases, with 16 bases between. The DNA of the CDR3 is TGTGCCAGCTCACGACCGGGGGCCACGTTCTCCTACAATGAGCAGTTCTTC. It is translated as CASSRPGATFSYNEQFF.

The J gene is TRBJ2-7, the V gene TRBV30, with TRBD2 identical over 9 bases. This CDR3 comprises 13 residues. Germline V gene sequence: CDR1 GTSNPN, CDR2 SVGIG (reference sequence). Trimming took 3 bases from V and 3 from J; bases not matched to a gene: 3. CDR3 sequence: CAWRLAGLYEQYF. The CDR3 DNA reads as TGTGCCTGGAGGCTAGCGGGACTCTACGAGCAGTACTTC.